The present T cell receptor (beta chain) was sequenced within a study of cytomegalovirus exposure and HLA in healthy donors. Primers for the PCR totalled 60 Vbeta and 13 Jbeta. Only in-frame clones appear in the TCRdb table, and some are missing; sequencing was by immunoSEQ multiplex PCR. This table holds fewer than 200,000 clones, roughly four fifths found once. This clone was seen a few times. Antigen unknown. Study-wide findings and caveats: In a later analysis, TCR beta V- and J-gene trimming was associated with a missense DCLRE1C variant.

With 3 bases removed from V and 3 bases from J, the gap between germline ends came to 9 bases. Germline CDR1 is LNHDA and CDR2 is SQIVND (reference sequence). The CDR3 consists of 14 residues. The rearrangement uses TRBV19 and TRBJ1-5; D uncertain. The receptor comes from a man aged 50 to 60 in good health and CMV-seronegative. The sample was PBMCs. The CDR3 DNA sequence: TGTGCCAGTAGTATTGACTCCCTCAATCAGCCCCAGCATTTT. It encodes CASSIDSLNQPQHF.